A selection of T cell receptor beta chains follows, all from one sample in a study of CD8 T cells in Susac syndrome. TCRdb used MiXCR to reprocess the immunoSEQ multiplex PCR reads, holding one entry per CDR3 protein. The table includes roughly 200,000 distinct CDR3 sequences, 90% to 96% detected once. The specimen was CD4+ T cells from PBMCs. The source of these receptors is a human donor with multiple sclerosis. The CDR3 runs from the conserved cysteine through the conserved F or W. A D gene is named only where the DNA matches it firmly. Clone size is given for some rows only: seen once, a few or many times, or a class if the clone is expanded.

clone size,CDR3 length,V gene,J gene,D gene,CDR3 protein,CDR3 DNA
NA,14,TRBV2,TRBJ1-5,NA,CASSGGLWGQPQHF,TGTGCCAGCAGTGGGGGGCTATGGGGTCAGCCCCAGCATTTT
once,13,TRBV6-5,TRBJ1-2,TRBD1,CASSSDRGLGYTF,TGTGCCAGCAGCTCGGACAGGGGGCTTGGCTACACCTTC
NA,12,TRBV2,TRBJ2-7,TRBD1,CATRTGSDEQYF,TGTGCCACTCGGACAGGGAGCGACGAGCAGTACTTC
once,15,TRBV7-9,TRBJ1-1,NA,CASSLVQGPNTEAFF,TGTGCCAGCAGCTTAGTTCAGGGACCGAACACTGAAGCTTTCTTT
NA,14,TRBV3-1,TRBJ2-5,NA,CASSQNSLQETQYF,TGTGCCAGCAGCCAAAACAGTCTCCAAGAGACCCAGTACTTC
NA,14,TRBV5-6,TRBJ2-7,TRBD1,CASSPLGQSYEQYF,TGTGCCAGCAGCCCCTTGGGACAGTCCTACGAGCAGTACTTC
once,15,TRBV12-3/TRBV12-4,TRBJ2-1,NA,CASSSMSGEPGEQFF,TGTGCCAGCAGTTCCATGTCGGGGGAGCCAGGGGAGCAGTTCTTC
NA,17,TRBV20-1,TRBJ2-4,TRBD1,CSAVGQGSFGGKNIQYF,TGCAGTGCTGTGGGACAGGGATCATTCGGGGGCAAAAACATTCAGTACTTC
NA,13,TRBV12-3/TRBV12-4,TRBJ1-4,TRBD1,CASSLGTGEKLFF,TGTGCCAGCAGTTTAGGGACAGGGGAAAAACTGTTTTTT
NA,14,TRBV28,TRBJ2-7,NA,CASNSGQATYEQYF,TGTGCCAGCAATTCCGGGCAGGCCACCTACGAGCAGTACTTC
NA,15,TRBV5-1,TRBJ2-1,NA,CASSSGTPSYNEQFF,TGCGCCAGCAGCTCAGGGACACCGTCCTACAATGAGCAGTTCTTC
NA,15,TRBV6-2/TRBV6-3,TRBJ2-5,NA,CASSGSSWWQETQYF,TGTGCCAGCAGTGGCTCGAGTTGGTGGCAAGAGACCCAGTACTTC
NA,16,TRBV28,TRBJ2-4,TRBD1,CASLGQGPLAKNIQYF,TGTGCCAGCTTAGGACAGGGGCCGCTAGCCAAAAACATTCAGTACTTC
NA,15,TRBV15,TRBJ2-7,NA,CATSRDSGLVYEQYF,TGTGCCACCAGCAGAGATTCGGGGTTGGTCTACGAGCAGTACTTC
NA,15,TRBV28,TRBJ1-1,NA,CASSLPGMLNTEAFF,TGTGCCAGCAGCCTGCCGGGGATGCTCAACACTGAAGCTTTCTTT
NA,13,TRBV7-9,TRBJ1-1,NA,CASSLLGYTEAFF,TGTGCCAGCAGCTTACTCGGATACACTGAAGCTTTCTTT
NA,12,TRBV29-1,TRBJ1-2,NA,CSIGGTRGRATF,TGCAGCATCGGGGGGACAAGAGGGAGGGCCACCTTC
once,15,TRBV5-6,TRBJ2-5,TRBD1,CASSFSGQGWQTQYF,TGTGCCAGCAGCTTTTCCGGACAGGGTTGGCAGACCCAGTACTTC
NA,14,TRBV4-3,TRBJ2-3,NA,CASSQDVGTDTQYF,TGCGCCAGCAGCCAAGATGTAGGGACGGATACGCAGTATTTT
NA,17,TRBV2,TRBJ2-1,NA,CAAKRNSGGRQDNEQFF,TGTGCCGCAAAACGCAACTCCGGAGGGCGCCAGGACAATGAGCAGTTCTTC
NA,16,TRBV6-2/TRBV6-3,TRBJ2-2,NA,CASTSDWGHYTGELFF,TGTGCCAGCACATCTGACTGGGGGCACTACACCGGGGAGCTGTTTTTT
NA,15,TRBV7-3,TRBJ2-1,NA,CASSFRGAQNNEQFF,TGTGCCAGCAGCTTTCGGGGGGCCCAAAACAATGAGCAGTTCTTC
NA,13,TRBV25-1,TRBJ2-5,TRBD1,CASRTGEWETQYF,TGTGCCAGCAGAACAGGGGAGTGGGAGACCCAGTACTTC
once,15,TRBV2,TRBJ1-2,NA,CASSELQGANYGYTF,TGTGCCAGCAGTGAACTGCAGGGAGCTAACTATGGCTACACCTTC
NA,12,TRBV12-3/TRBV12-4,TRBJ2-1,NA,CASRTGVGEQFF,TGTGCCAGCAGAACCGGAGTAGGTGAGCAGTTCTTC